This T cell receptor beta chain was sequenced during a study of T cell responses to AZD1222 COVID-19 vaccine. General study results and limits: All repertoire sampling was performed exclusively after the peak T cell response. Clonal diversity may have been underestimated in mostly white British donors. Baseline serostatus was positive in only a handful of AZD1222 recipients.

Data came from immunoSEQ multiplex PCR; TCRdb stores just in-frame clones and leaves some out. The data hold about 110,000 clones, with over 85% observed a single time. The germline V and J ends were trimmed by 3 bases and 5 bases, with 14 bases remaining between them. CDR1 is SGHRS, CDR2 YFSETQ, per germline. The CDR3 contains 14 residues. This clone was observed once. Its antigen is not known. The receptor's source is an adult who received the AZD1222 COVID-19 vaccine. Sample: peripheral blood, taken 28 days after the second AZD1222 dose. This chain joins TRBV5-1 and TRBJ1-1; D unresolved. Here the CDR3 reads CASSSGRGRTEAFF. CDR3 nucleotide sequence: TGCGCCAGCAGCTCAGGAAGAGGAAGAACTGAAGCTTTCTTT. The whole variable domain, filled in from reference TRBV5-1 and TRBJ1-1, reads KAGVTQTPRYLIKTRGQQVTLSCSPISGHRSVSWYQQTPGQGLQFLFEYFSETQRNKGNFPGRFSGRQFSNSRSEMNVSTLELGDSALYLCASSSGRGRTEAFFGQGTRLTVV.